A single sample gave rise to the 25 T cell receptor beta chains below, sequenced in a study of cytomegalovirus exposure and HLA in healthy donors (dated by TCRdb to 2016 to 2017). Receptor libraries were prepared by the immunoSEQ multiplex PCR assay. This is the immuneACCESS table as TCRdb keeps it, with only in-frame sequences that have V and J called. A part of the clones is gone; compared with another copy, unresolved V genes explain less than half, and the rest is unexplained. The sample profile shows about 250,000 clones; approximately 84% of them were found once. Clones ranked in the top ten supply approximately 12% of the sample. Sequenced: PBMCs. The source is a man aged 18 to 29 in good health and CMV-seropositive.

The V and J genes are TRBV29-1 and TRBJ2-1; a weak D match, TRBD2 (6 bases). The CDR3 is made up of 17 amino acids. V was shortened by 1 base and J by 0 bases, with 16 bases between the two germline ends. The germline CDR1 and CDR2 sequences are SQVTM and ANQGSEA. CDR3 loop: CSVEGLALKRSYNEQFF. The CDR3 coding sequence is TGCAGCGTTGAAGGGCTAGCGCTTAAACGCTCCTACAATGAGCAGTTCTTC.

This rearrangement joins TRBV6-5 to TRBJ2-1; 7 positions match TRBD1. The germline V gene encodes CDR1 MNHEY and CDR2 SVGAGI. This CDR3 spans 12 amino acids. After removal of 5 bases from V and 9 bases from J, the junction contained 4 bases not matched to a gene. The CDR3 protein is CASSIQGSEQFF. The CDR3 DNA is TGTGCCAGCAGTATACAGGGGTCTGAGCAGTTCTTC.

The chain recombines TRBV7-9 with TRBJ1-1, with no clear D. The germline V gene has CDR1 SEHNR and CDR2 FQNEAQ (reference sequence). CDR3 size: 14 residues. Trimming cost V 1 base and J 5 bases, with 11 bases left between them. The CDR3 DNA sequence: TGTGCCAGCAGCTTAGATCCGGCGTGGACTGAAGCTTTCTTT. This gives the protein CASSLDPAWTEAFF.

V and J are TRBV5-4 and TRBJ2-7; 7 bases fit TRBD2. The V and J ends lost 2 bases and 2 bases, in that order; junction bases with no gene match: 4. The CDR3 contains 14 residues. Germline V gene lookup returns CDR1 SGHNT and CDR2 YYREEE (reference sequence). The CDR3 protein is CASSLGLVPYEQYF. For the CDR3, the DNA is TGTGCCAGCAGCTTAGGACTAGTTCCCTACGAGCAGTACTTC.

This chain joins TRBV28 and TRBJ2-2; possibly TRBD1 or TRBD2 for D (5 bases each). The V end was cut by 7 bases, the J end by 4 bases, with 19 bases between. Germline CDR1 and CDR2: MDHEN and SYDVKM. The CDR3 sequence is 16 residues long. This CDR3 is CASTLGRTGGTGELFF. In DNA form, the CDR3 reads TGTGCCAGCACCTTGGGGCGCACTGGGGGCACCGGGGAGCTGTTTTTT.

V usage is TRBV6-6 and J usage is TRBJ1-1; D call uncertain. Germline loops: CDR1 MNHNY, CDR2 SVGAGI (reference sequence). The CDR3 spans 14 residues. V was cut by 5 bases and J by 0 bases, with 10 bases left in between. CDR3 loop: CASSMGTLNTEAFF. The CDR3 bases are TGTGCCAGCAGTATGGGTACTTTGAACACTGAAGCTTTCTTT.

V usage is TRBV18 and J usage is TRBJ1-3; tentatively, D is TRBD1 (5 bases). Germline V gene lookup returns CDR1 KGHSH and CDR2 LQKENI. The CDR3 has 17 amino acids. V gave up 3 bases and J gave up 0 bases, with 15 bases separating them. The CDR3, as DNA: TGTGCCAGCTCACCCCAGGGTGGACCGACCTCTGGAAACACCATATATTTT. Translating gives CASSPQGGPTSGNTIYF.

This chain connects TRBV7-9 to TRBJ1-1, with a possible D match to TRBD1 (5 bases). Trimming took off 2 bases at V and 3 bases at J, with 10 bases between the two ends. Germline values: CDR1 SEHNR, CDR2 FQNEAQ (reference sequence). This CDR3 has 14 residues. The CDR3 region has the DNA TGTGCCAGCAGCTTAAGTGAAGGGGACACTGAAGCTTTCTTT. This encodes CASSLSEGDTEAFF.

This clone has a single count. The chain uses TRBV19 and TRBJ2-1; weak D call: TRBD1 (6 bases). Germline CDR1 reads LNHDA; CDR2 reads SQIVND (reference sequence). This CDR3 contains 15 residues. The ends were cut back, 2 bases at V and 7 bases at J, with 15 bases in the middle. The CDR3 region has the DNA TGTGCCAGTAGTATACTCCGGACAGCCATAAATGAGCAGTTCTTC. Translating gives CASSILRTAINEQFF.

This chain links TRBV28 with TRBJ1-5, with D perhaps matching TRBD1 (5 bases). The germline V and J ends were trimmed by 2 bases and 11 bases, with 13 bases remaining between them. Per germline, CDR1 MDHEN and CDR2 SYDVKM. The CDR3 contains 13 residues. CDR3 sequence (DNA): TGTGCCAGCAGTTTAACCGGGACTGGAACCCAGCATTTT. This translates into CASSLTGTGTQHF.

This rearrangement joins TRBV6-6 to TRBJ2-1; tentatively, D is TRBD1 (6 bases). V lost 2 bases and J lost 3, with 8 bases in between. CDR1 and CDR2 from the germline V gene are MNHNY and SVGAGI (reference sequence). The CDR3 loop spans 14 amino acids. The CDR3 DNA follows: TGTGCCAGCAGTTACCGGACAGTCTACAATGAGCAGTTCTTC. Translation gives CASSYRTVYNEQFF.

This chain links TRBV28 with TRBJ2-7, with D hard to call. Between the trimmed V and J ends, which lost 5 bases and 6 bases, there was a span of 8 bases. CDR3 size: 11 residues. CDR1 and CDR2 (germline): MDHEN, SYDVKM. In nucleotides, the CDR3 is TGTGCCAGCAGTGCTACCCGCGAGCAGTACTTC. Its protein is CASSATREQYF.

The chain recombines TRBV5-1 with TRBJ2-1; 7 nucleotides align to TRBD1. The CDR3 is 14 amino acids. In germline, CDR1 is SGHRS, CDR2 YFSETQ. Trimming at V came to 2 bases and at J to 3 bases, leaving 2 bases not matched to a gene. CDR3 bases: TGCGCCAGCAGCTTAAACAGGGGCTACAATGAGCAGTTCTTC. Its translation: CASSLNRGYNEQFF.

This clone is a singleton in its sample. Other DNA sequences of this sample code for an identical CDR3. J is TRBJ2-1 and V is TRBV30; TRBD2 is a possible D gene (5 bases). Trimming stripped 0 bases from V and 7 bases from J, with 7 bases between. Germline values: CDR1 GTSNPN, CDR2 SVGIG (reference sequence). There are 12 residues in the CDR3. CDR3 amino acids: CAWSVLGNEQFF. The CDR3 DNA reads as TGTGCCTGGAGTGTACTAGGAAATGAGCAGTTCTTC. The full variable domain, in which reference TRBV30 and TRBJ2-1 provide the parts outside the CDR3, is SQTIHQWPATLVQPVGSPLSLECTVEGTSNPNLYWYRQAAGRGLQLLFYSVGIGQISSEVPQNLSASRPQDRQFILSSKKLLLSDSGFYLCAWSVLGNEQFFGPGTRLTVL.

The rearrangement uses TRBV6-5 and TRBJ1-2; the match to TRBD1 covers 9 bases. There are 14 residues in the CDR3. Germline loops: CDR1 MNHEY, CDR2 SVGAGI. V trimming: 4 bases; J trimming: 4 bases; junction bases outside the gene matches: 4. In nucleotides, the CDR3 is TGTGCCAGCAGTTGGGGACAGGGCCTCTATGGCTACACCTTC. It translates to CASSWGQGLYGYTF.

Only one count was recorded for this clone. V gene TRBV2 combines with J gene TRBJ1-2; 11 bases agree with TRBD1. The CDR3 is 15 amino acids. The trim removed 6 bases at V and 6 bases at J, leaving 9 bases unmatched. Germline CDR1 reads SNHLY; CDR2 reads FYNNEI. CDR3 sequence: CASSGQGAGNDGYTF. The CDR3 bases are TGTGCCAGCAGCGGACAGGGGGCAGGAAACGATGGCTACACCTTC. Complete variable domain (other parts from reference TRBV2 and TRBJ1-2): EPEVTQTPSHQVTQMGQEVILRCVPISNHLYFYWYRQILGQKVEFLVSFYNNEISEKSEIFDDQFSVERPDGSNFTLKIRSTKLEDSAMYFCASSGQGAGNDGYTFGSGTRLTVV.

This chain joins TRBV27 and TRBJ1-4; 11 bases align to TRBD1. CDR1 MNHEY and CDR2 SMNVEV come from the germline V gene (reference sequence). After removal of 5 bases from V and 0 bases from J, the junction contained 8 bases not matched to a gene. The CDR3 has 18 amino acids. CDR3 in amino acids: CASSLGDRGRTTNEKLFF. The CDR3 DNA follows: TGTGCCAGCAGTCTCGGGGACAGGGGGAGGACAACTAATGAAAAACTGTTTTTT.

J is TRBJ2-3 and V is TRBV19, with 8 bases aligning to TRBD2. Germline trimming cut 4 bases from V and 4 bases from J; bases unmatched to any gene: 7. Germline assignment: CDR1 LNHDA and CDR2 SQIVND (reference sequence). The CDR3 totals 15 residues. The CDR3 spells CASSRLAYDADTQYF. The CDR3 DNA reads as TGTGCCAGTAGTAGACTAGCGTATGACGCAGATACGCAGTATTTT.

The chain uses TRBV11-2 and TRBJ1-1; tentative D call: TRBD1 (6 bases). The CDR3 covers 14 residues. Germline V CDR1 and CDR2: SGHAT, FQNNGV. Trimming shortened V by 5 bases and J by 8 bases, and 18 bases separated the two germline ends. The CDR3 here is CASSPPDRPAEAFF. CDR3 sequence (DNA): TGTGCCAGCAGCCCGCCGGACAGACCTGCAGAAGCTTTCTTT.

V gene TRBV27 combines with J gene TRBJ2-2, with D unresolved. The CDR3 sequence is 15 residues long. The V end was cut by 8 bases, the J end by 2 bases, with 15 bases between. CDR1 and CDR2 from the germline V gene are MNHEY and SMNVEV (reference sequence). In nucleotides, the CDR3 is TGTGCCAGCTCAAGCCCTATAGACAACACCGGGGAGCTGTTTTTT. Protein sequence: CASSSPIDNTGELFF.

The chain links TRBV2 to TRBJ1-4; possible D gene TRBD1, 5 bases. The CDR3 extends over 14 amino acids. Germline CDR1 is SNHLY and CDR2 is FYNNEI. V shed 7 bases and J shed 3 bases, with 12 bases lying between them. The CDR3 DNA reads TGTGCCAGCAATCAGGGTGGGCCTAATGAAAAACTGTTTTTT. It encodes CASNQGGPNEKLFF.

The chain uses TRBV19 and TRBJ1-3; D is perhaps TRBD1 (6 bases). The V gene's germline CDR1 is LNHDA and CDR2 SQIVND (reference sequence). The CDR3 has 16 residues. V was cut by 7 bases and J by 4 bases, with 20 bases left in between. CDR3 in amino acids: CASTPRRGHLGNTIYF. CDR3 nucleotides: TGTGCCAGTACCCCAAGGCGGGGGCACCTCGGAAACACCATATATTTT.

J is TRBJ2-7 and V is TRBV9; 7 bases match TRBD1. Germline CDR1 and CDR2: SGDLS and YYNGEE. Unmatched junction bases numbered 2, after V lost 3 bases and J lost 5 bases. The CDR3 sequence is 12 residues long. CDR3 region: CASSATGHEQYF. CDR3 bases: TGTGCCAGCAGCGCGACAGGGCACGAGCAGTACTTC.

The sample holds one count of this clone. The chain combines TRBV7-2 with TRBJ2-2; the D call may be TRBD1 or TRBD2 (5 bases each). Germline assignment: CDR1 SGHTA and CDR2 FQGNSA. Deletions cut 5 bases from V and 5 bases from J, with 12 bases between. CDR3 length equals 14 residues. In nucleotides, the CDR3 is TGTGCCAGCAGCAAAGACTGGGGGACCGGGGAGCTGTTTTTT. It yields the protein CASSKDWGTGELFF.

About this clone: Other DNA sequences in the sample encode the same CDR3. The chain is built from TRBV2 and TRBJ2-5, with D unclear. The CDR3 length is 11 residues. CDR1 is SNHLY and CDR2 is FYNNEI in the germline V gene. Trimming cost V 3 bases and J 4 bases, with 3 bases left between them. CDR3 bases: TGTGCCAGCAGTGAGTCAGAGACCCAGTACTTC. Its translation: CASSESETQYF.